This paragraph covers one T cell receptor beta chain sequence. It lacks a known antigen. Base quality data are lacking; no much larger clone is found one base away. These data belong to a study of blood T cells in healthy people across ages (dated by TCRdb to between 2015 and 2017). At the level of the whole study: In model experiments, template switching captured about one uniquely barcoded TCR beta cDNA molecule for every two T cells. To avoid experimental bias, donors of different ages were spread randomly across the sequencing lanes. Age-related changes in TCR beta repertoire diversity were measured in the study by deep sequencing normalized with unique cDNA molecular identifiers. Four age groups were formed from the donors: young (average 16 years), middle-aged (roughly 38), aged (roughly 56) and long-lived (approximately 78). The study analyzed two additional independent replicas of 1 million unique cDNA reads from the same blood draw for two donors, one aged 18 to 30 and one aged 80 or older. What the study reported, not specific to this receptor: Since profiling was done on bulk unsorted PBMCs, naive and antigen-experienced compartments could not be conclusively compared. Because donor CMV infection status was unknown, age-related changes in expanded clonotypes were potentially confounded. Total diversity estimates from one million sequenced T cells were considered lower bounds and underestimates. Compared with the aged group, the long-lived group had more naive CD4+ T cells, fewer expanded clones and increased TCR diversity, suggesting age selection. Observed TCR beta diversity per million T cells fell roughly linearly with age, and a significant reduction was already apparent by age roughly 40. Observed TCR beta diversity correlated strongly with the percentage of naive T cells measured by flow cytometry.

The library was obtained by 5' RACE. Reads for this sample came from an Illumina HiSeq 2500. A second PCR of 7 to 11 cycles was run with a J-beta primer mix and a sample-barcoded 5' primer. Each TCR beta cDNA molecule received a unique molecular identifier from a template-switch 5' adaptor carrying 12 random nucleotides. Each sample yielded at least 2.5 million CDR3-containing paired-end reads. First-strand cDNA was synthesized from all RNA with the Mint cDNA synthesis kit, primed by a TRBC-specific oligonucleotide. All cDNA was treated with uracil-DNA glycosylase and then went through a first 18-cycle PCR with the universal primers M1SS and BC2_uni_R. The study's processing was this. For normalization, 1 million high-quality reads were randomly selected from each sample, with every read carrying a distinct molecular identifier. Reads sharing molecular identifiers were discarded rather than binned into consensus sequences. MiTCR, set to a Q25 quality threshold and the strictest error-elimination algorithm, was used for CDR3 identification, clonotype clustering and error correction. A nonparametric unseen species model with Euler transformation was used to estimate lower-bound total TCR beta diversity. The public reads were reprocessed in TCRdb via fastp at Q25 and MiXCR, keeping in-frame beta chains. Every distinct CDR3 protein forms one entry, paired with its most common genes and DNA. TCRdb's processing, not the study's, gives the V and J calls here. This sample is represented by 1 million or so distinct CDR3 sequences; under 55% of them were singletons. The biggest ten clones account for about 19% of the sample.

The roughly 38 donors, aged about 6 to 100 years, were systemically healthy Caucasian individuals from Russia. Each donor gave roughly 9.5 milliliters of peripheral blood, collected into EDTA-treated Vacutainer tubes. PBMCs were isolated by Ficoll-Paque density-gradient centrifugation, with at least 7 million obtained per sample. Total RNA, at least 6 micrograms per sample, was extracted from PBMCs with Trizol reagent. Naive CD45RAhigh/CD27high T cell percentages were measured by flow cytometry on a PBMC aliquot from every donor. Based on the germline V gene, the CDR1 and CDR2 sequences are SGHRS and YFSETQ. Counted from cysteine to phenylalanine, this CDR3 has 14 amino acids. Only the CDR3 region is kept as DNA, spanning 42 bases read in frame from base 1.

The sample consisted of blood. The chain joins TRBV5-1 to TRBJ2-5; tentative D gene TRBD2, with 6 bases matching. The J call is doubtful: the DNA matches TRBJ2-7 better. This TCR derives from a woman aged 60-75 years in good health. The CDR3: CASSPSWGAYEQYF. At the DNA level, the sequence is TGCGCCAGCAGCCCCTCCTGGGGGGCCTACGAGCAGTACTTC.